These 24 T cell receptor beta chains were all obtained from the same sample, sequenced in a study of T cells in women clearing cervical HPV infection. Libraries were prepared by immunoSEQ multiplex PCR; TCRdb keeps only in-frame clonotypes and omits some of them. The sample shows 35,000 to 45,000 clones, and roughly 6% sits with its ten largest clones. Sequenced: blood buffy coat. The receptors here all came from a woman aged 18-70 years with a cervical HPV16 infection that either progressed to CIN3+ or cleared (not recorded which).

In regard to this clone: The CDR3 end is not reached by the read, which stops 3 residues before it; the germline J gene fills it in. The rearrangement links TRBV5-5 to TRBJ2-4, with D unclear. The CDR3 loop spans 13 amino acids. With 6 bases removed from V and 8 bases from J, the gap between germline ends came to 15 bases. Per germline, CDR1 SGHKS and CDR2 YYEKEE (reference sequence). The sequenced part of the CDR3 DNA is TGTGCCAGCACCCCTCAAGCTATGGACATT. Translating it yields CASTPQAMDI. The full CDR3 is CASTPQAMDIQYF.

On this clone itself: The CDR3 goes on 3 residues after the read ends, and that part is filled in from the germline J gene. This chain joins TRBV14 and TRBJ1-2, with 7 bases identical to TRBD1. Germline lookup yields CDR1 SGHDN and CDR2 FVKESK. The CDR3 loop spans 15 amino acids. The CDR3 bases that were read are TGTGCCAGCAGCACAGGGGCCTTTAACTATGGCGGC. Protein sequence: CASSTGAFNYGG. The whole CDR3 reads CASSTGAFNYGGYTF.

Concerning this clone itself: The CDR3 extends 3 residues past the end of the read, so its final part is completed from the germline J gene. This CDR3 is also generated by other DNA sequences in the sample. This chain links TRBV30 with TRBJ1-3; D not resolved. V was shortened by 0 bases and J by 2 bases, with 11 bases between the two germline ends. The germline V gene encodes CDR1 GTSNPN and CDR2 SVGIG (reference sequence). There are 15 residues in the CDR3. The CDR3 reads CAWSVQNSPGNTIYF. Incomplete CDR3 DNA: TGTGCCTGGAGTGTACAGAACAGTCCTGGAAACACC.

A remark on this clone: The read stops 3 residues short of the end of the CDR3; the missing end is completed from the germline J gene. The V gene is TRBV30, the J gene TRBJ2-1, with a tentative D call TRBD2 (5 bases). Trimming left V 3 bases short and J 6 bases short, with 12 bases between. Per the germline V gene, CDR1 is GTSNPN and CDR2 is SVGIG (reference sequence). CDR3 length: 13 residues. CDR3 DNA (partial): TGTGCCTGGAGGCGGGTCTACGGCAATGAG. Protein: CAWRRVYGNE. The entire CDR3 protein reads CAWRRVYGNEQFF.

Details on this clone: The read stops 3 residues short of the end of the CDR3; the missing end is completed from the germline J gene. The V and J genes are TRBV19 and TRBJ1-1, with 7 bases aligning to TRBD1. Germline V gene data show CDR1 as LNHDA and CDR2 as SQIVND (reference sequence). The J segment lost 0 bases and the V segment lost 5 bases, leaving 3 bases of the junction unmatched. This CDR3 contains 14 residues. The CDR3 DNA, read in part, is TGTGCCAGTAGTCCTGGGACAGTGAACACTGAA. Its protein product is CASSPGTVNTE. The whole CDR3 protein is CASSPGTVNTEAFF. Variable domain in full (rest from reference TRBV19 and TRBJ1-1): DGGITQSPKYLFRKEGQNVTLSCEQNLNHDAMYWYRQDPGQGLRLIYYSQIVNDFQKGDIAEGYSVSREKKESFPLTVTSAQKNPTAFYLCASSPGTVNTEAFFGQGTRLTVV.

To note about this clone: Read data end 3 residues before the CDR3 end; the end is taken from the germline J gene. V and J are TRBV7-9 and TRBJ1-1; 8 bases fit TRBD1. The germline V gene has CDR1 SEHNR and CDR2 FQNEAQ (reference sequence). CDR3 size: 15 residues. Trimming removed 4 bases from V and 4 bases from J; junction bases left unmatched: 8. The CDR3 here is CASSSRGRGGTEAFF. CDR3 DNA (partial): TGTGCCAGCAGCTCCAGGGGGCGGGGGGGCACTGAA.

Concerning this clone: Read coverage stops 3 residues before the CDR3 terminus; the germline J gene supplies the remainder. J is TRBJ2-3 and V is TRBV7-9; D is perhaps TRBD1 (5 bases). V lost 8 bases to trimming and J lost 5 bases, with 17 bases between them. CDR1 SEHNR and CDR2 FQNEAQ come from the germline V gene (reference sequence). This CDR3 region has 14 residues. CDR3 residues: CASGGALGGDTQYF. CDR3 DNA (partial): TGTGCCAGCGGTGGGGCCCTAGGTGGAGATACG.

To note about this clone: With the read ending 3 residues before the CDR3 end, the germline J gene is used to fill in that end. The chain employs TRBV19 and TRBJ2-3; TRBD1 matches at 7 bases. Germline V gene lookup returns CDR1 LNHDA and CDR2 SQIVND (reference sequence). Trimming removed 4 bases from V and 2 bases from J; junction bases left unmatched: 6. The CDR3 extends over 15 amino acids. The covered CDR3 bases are TGTGCCAGTAGTACTACAGGGGTACCCACAGATACG. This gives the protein CASSTTGVPTDT. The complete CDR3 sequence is CASSTTGVPTDTQYF.

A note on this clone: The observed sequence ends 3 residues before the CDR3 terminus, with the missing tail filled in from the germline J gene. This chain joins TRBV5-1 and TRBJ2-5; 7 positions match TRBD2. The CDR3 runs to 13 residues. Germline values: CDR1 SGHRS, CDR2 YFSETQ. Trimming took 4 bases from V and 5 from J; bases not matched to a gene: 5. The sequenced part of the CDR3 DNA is TGCGCCAGCAGCCGGACTAGTTGGGAGACC. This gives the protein CASSRTSWET. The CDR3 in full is CASSRTSWETQYF.

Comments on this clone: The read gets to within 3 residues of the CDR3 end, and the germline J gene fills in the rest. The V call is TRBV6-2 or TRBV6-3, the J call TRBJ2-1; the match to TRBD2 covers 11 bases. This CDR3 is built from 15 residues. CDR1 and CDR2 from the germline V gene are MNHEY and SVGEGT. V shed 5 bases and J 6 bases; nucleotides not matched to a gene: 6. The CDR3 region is CASSETSGIFNEQFF. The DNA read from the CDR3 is TGTGCCAGCAGTGAGACTAGCGGGATTTTCAATGAG.

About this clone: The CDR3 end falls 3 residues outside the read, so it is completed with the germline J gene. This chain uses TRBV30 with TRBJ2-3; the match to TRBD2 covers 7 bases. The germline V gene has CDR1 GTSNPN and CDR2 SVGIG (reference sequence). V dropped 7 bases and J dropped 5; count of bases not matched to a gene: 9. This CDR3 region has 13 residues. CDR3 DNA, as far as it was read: TGTGCCTCCGGACTAGGTGGGATAGATACG. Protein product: CASGLGGIDT. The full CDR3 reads CASGLGGIDTQYF.

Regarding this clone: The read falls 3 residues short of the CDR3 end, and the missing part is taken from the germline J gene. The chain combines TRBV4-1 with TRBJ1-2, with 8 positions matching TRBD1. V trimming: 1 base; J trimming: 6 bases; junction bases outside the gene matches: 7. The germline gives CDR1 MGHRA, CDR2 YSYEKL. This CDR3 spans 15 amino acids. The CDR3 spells CASSQAPPGGHGYTF. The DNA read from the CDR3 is TGCGCCAGCAGCCAAGCTCCACCAGGGGGCCATGGC.

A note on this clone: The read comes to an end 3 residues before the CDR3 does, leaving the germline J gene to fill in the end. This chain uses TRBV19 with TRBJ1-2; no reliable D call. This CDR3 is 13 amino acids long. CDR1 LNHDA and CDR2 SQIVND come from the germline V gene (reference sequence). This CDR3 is CASSDVSEYDYTF. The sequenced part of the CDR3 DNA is TGTGCCAGTAGTGACGTAAGCGAGTACGAC.

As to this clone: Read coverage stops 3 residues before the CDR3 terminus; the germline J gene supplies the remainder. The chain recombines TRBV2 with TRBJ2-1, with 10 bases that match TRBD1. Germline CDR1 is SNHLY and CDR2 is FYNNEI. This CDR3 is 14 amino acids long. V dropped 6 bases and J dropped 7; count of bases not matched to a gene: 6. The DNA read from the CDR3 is TGTGCCAGCAGAGGACAGGGGGGGACAAATGAG. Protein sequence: CASRGQGGTNE. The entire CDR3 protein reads CASRGQGGTNEQFF.

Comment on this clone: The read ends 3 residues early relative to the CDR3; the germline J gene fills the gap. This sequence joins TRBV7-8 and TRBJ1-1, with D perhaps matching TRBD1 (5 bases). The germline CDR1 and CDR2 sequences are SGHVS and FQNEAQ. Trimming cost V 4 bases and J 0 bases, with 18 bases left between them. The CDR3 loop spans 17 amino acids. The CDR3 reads CASSSQYTGALNTEAFF. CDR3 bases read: TGTGCCAGCAGCTCCCAATATACAGGAGCCTTGAACACTGAA.

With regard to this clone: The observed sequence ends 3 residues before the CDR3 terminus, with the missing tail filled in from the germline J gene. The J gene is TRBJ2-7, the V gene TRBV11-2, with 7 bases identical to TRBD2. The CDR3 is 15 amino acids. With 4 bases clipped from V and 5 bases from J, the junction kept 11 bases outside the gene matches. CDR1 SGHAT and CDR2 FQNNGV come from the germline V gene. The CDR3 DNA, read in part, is TGTGCCAGCAGCTCTGAGGTGACTAGCTACAACGAG. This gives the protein CASSSEVTSYNE. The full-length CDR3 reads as CASSSEVTSYNEQYF.

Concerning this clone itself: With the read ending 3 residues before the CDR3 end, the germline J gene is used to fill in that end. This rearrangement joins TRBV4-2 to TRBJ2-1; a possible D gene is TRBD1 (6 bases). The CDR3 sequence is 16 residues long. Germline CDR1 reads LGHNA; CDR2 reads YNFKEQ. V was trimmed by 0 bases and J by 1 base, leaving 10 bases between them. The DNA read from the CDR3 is TGTGCCAGCAGCCAAGACAGGGGTGGGTCCTACAATGAG. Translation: CASSQDRGGSYNE. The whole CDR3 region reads CASSQDRGGSYNEQFF.

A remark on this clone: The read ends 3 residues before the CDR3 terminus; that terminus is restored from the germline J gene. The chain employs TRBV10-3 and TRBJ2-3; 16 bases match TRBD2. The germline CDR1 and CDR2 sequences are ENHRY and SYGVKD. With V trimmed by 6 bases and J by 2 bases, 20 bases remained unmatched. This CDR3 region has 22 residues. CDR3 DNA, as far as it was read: TGTGCCATCAGGCACCTCCCCGGGACTAGCGGGAGGGCCCGTTTTATCACAGATACG. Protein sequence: CAIRHLPGTSGRARFITDT. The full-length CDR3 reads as CAIRHLPGTSGRARFITDTQYF.

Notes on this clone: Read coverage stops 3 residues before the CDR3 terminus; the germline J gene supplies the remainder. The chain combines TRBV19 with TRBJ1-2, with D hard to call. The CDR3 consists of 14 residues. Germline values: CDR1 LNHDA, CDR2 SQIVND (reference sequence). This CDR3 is CASSIYGVSYDYTF. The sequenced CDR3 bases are TGTGCCAGTAGTATTTACGGGGTATCCTACGAC.

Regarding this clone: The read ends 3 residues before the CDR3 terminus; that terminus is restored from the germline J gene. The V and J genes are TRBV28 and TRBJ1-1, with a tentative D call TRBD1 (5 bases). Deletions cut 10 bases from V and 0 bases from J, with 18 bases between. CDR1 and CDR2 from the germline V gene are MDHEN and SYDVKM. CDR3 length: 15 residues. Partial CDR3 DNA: TGTGCCATCACTTGGGGGGGAGGATTGAACACTGAA. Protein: CAITWGGGLNTE. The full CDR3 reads CAITWGGGLNTEAFF.

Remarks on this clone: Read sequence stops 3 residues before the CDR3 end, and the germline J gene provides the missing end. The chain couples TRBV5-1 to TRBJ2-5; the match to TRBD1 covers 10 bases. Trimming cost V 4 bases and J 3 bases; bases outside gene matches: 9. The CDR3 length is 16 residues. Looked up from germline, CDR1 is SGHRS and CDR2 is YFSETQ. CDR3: CASSILPGQGKETQYF. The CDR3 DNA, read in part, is TGCGCCAGCAGCATTCTACCGGGACAGGGGAAAGAGACC. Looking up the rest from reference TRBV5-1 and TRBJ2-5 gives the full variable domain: KAGVTQTPRYLIKTRGQQVTLSCSPISGHRSVSWYQQTPGQGLQFLFEYFSETQRNKGNFPGRFSGRQFSNSRSEMNVSTLELGDSALYLCASSILPGQGKETQYFGPGTRLLVL.

Partial CDR3 DNA: TGTGCCAGCAGCCGCAGGGGAGATACG. Its translation: CASSRRGDT. The whole CDR3 sequence is CASSRRGDTQYF. The chain couples TRBV7-8 to TRBJ2-3, with D maybe TRBD1 (6 bases). The CDR3 end falls 3 residues outside the read, so it is completed with the germline J gene. The CDR3 has 12 residues. V shed 5 bases and J shed 5 bases, with 8 bases lying between them. Germline V lookup: CDR1 SGHVS, CDR2 FQNEAQ.

This CDR3 is CAISEGSWTSGSRGGYNEQFF. The sequenced CDR3 bases are TGTGCCATCAGTGAAGGGTCATGGACTAGCGGGAGCAGGGGGGGCTACAATGAG. The rearrangement uses TRBV10-3 and TRBJ2-1, with 13 bases aligning to TRBD2. The read comes to an end 3 residues before the CDR3 does, leaving the germline J gene to fill in the end. The CDR3 consists of 21 residues. The V gene end was trimmed by 3 bases and the J gene end by 3 bases; junction bases not matched to a gene: 17. Germline V gene lookup returns CDR1 ENHRY and CDR2 SYGVKD.

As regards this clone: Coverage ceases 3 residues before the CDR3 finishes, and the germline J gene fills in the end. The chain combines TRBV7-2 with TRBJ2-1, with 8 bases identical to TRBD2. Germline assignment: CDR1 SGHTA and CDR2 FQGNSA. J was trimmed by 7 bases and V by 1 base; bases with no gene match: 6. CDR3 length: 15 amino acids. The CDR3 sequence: CASSLVAGGGNEQFF. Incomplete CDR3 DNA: TGTGCCAGCAGCTTAGTTGCGGGGGGAGGGAATGAG.